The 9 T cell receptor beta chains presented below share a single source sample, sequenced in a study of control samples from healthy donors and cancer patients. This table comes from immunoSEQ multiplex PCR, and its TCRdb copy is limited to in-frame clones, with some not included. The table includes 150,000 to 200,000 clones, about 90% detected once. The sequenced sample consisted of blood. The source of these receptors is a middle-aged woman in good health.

In nucleotides, the CDR3 is TGTGCCAGCAGTGTTGGAATAGCCAAAAACATTCAGTACTTC. Amino acid sequence: CASSVGIAKNIQYF. This chain connects TRBV2 to TRBJ2-4; no definite D call. V was clipped by 4 bases and J by 0 bases, with 7 bases between them. Germline V gene data show CDR1 as SNHLY and CDR2 as FYNNEI. CDR3 length: 14 residues.

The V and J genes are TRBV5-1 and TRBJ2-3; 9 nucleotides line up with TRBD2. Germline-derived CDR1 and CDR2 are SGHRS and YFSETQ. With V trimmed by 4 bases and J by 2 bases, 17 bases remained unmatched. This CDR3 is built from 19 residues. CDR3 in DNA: TGCGCCAGCAGCGACCTTGGAGTTAGCGGGGGAGGAAACACAGATACGCAGTATTTT. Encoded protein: CASSDLGVSGGGNTDTQYF.

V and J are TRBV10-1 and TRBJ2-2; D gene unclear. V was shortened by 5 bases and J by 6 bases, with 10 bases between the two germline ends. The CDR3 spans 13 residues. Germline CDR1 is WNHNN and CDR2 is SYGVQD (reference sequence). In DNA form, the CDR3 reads TGCGCCAGCAGTTCCCTGAGAGCCGGGGAGCTGTTTTTT. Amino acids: CASSSLRAGELFF.

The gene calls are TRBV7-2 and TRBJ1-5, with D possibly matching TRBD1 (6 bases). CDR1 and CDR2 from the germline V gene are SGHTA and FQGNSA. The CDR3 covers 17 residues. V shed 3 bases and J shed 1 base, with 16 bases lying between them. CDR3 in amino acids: CASSLVTGRGSNQPQHF. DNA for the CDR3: TGTGCCAGCAGCTTGGTAACCGGGAGGGGGAGCAATCAGCCCCAGCATTTT.

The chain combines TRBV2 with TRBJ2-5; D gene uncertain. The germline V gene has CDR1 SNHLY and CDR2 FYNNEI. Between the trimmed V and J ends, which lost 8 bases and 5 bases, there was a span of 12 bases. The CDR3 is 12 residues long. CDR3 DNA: TGTGCCAGCGAAGGAGCAGCCGAGACCCAGTACTTC. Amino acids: CASEGAAETQYF. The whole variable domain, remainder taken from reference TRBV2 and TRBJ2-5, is EPEVTQTPSHQVTQMGQEVILRCVPISNHLYFYWYRQILGQKVEFLVSFYNNEISEKSEIFDDQFSVERPDGSNFTLKIRSTKLEDSAMYFCASEGAAETQYFGPGTRLLVL.

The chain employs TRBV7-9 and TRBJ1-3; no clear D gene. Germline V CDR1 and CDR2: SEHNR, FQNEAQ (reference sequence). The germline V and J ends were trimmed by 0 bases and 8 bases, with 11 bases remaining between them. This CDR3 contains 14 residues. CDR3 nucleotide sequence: TGTGCCAGCAGCTTAGCGCTGACCGAGTACACCATATATTTT. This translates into CASSLALTEYTIYF.

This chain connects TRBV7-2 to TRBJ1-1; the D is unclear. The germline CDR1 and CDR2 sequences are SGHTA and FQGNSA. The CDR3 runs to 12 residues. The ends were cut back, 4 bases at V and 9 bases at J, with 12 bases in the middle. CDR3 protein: CASSSPQGKAFF. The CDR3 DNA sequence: TGTGCCAGCAGCTCCCCGCAAGGGAAAGCTTTCTTT. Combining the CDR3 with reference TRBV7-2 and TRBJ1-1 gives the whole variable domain GAGVSQSPSNKVTEKGKDVELRCDPISGHTALYWYRQSLGQGLEFLIYFQGNSAPDKSGLPSDRFSAERTGGSVSTLTIQRTQQEDSAVYLCASSSPQGKAFFGQGTRLTVV.

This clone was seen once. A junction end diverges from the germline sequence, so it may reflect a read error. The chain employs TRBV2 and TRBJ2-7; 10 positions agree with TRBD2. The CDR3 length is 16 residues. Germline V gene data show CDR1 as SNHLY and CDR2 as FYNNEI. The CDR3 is CASSQASSGGPGEQYF. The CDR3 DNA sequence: TGTGCCAGCAGTCAAGCTTCTAGCGGGGGACCTGGCGAGCAGTACTTC. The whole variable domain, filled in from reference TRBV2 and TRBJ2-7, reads EPEVTQTPSHQVTQMGQEVILRCVPISNHLYFYWYRQILGQKVEFLVSFYNNEISEKSEIFDDQFSVERPDGSNFTLKIRSTKLEDSAMYFCASSQASSGGPGEQYFGPGTRLTVT.

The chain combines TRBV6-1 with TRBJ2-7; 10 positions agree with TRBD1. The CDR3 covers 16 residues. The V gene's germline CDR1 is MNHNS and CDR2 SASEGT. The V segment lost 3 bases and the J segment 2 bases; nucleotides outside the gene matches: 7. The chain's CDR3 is CASSDVPGQGTYEQYF. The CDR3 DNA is TGTGCCAGCAGTGACGTACCGGGACAGGGGACCTACGAGCAGTACTTC.